Listed below are T cell receptor beta chains from one sample, sequenced in a study of blood T cells in healthy people across ages. MiXCR, applied by TCRdb to the 5' RACE reads, yields one record per CDR3 protein. Of over a million distinct CDR3 sequences listed, 45% are singletons. Material: blood. The receptors were sampled from a woman in her sixties in good health. CDR3s include the opening cysteine and the closing phenylalanine or tryptophan. The D gene is left open where the match is weak. Size values are once, few and many counts, or a class for expanded clones, and some rows have none.

.	TRBV29-1	.	TRBJ2-5	TGCAGCGTTGAAGTTCAGTGGGGGGAGACCCAGTACTTC	CSVEVQWGETQYF
few	TRBV14	.	TRBJ2-5	TGTGCCAGCAGCCAAGATCTCATCCAAGAGACCCAGTACTTC	CASSQDLIQETQYF
many	TRBV29-1	.	TRBJ2-1	TGCAGCGTTAGCGGAGAGGGTGAGCAGTTCTTC	CSVSGEGEQFF
.	TRBV10-3	.	TRBJ2-7	TGTGCCATCAGTCCTGGGCCCTCCTACGAGCAGTACTTC	CAISPGPSYEQYF
.	TRBV23-1	.	TRBJ2-7	TGCGCCAGCAGTCAATCACCAGGGGTCCTACCGGACGACGAGCAGTACTTC	CASSQSPGVLPDDEQYF
.	TRBV30	TRBD1	TRBJ1-4	TGTGCCTGGACTACAGGGGGCCGTGAAAAACTGTTTTTT	CAWTTGGREKLFF
.	TRBV4-3	TRBD1	TRBJ1-4	TGCGCCAGCAGCCGAACCATAGACAGGGTTGAAAAACTGTTTTTT	CASSRTIDRVEKLFF
few	TRBV6-5	.	TRBJ2-5	TGTGCCAGCAGTTACTCAGCAGGGAGAGAGACCCAGTACTTC	CASSYSAGRETQYF
.	TRBV5-1	TRBD2	TRBJ2-1	TGCGCCAGCAGCCCGGGGGGGGCCTCCCTCGGGAATGAGCAGTTCTTC	CASSPGGASLGNEQFF
.	TRBV3-1	.	TRBJ2-6	TGTGCCAGCAGCCATCGACTATCTGGGGCCAACGCCCTGACTTTC	CASSHRLSGANALTF
.	TRBV11-2	.	TRBJ2-5	TGTGCCAGCAGCAGGGACATCAATGAGCAGTACTTC	CASSRDINEQYF
few	TRBV11-1	TRBD2	TRBJ2-7	TGTGCCAGCAGCTCGACTAGCGGAAGCCTCTCCTACGAGCAGTACTTC	CASSSTSGSLSYEQYF
.	TRBV27	.	TRBJ2-1	TGTGCCAGCCAAGAGGGGCAGACATACAATGAGCAGTTCTTC	CASQEGQTYNEQFF
few	TRBV20-1	TRBD2	TRBJ2-1	TGCAGTGCAGCGGGACTAGCGGGAGGGGATGAGCAGTTCTTC	CSAAGLAGGDEQFF
.	TRBV5-1	TRBD2	TRBJ2-1	TGCGCCAGCAGCTTGGACGAACTAGCGGGAGGGTGGGACAATGAGCAGTTCTTC	CASSLDELAGGWDNEQFF
.	TRBV27	.	TRBJ2-3	TGTGCCAGCAGTTCGTTGTATGGCGGGGATACGCAGTATTTT	CASSSLYGGDTQYF
.	TRBV7-9	.	TRBJ2-7	TGTGCCAGCGGCCCGGACAGTATCCCCTACGAGCAGTACTTC	CASGPDSIPYEQYF